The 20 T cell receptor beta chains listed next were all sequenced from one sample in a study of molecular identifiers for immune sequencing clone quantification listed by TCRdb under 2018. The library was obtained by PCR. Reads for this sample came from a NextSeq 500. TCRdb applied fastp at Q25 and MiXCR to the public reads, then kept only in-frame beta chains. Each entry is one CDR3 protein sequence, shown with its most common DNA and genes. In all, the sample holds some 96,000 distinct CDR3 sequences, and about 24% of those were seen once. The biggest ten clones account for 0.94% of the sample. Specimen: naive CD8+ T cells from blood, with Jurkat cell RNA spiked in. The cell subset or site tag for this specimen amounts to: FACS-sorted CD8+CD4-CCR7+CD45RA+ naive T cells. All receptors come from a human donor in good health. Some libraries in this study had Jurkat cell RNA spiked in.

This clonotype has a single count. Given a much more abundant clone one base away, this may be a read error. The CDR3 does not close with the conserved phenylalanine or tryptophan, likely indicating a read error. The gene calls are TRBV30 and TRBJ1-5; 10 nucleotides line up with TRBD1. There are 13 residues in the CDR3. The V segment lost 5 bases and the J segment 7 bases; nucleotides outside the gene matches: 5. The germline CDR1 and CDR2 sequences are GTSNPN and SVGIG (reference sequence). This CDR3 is CAWGTGVGQPQHV. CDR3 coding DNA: TGTGCCTGGGGGACAGGGGTAGGCCAGCCCCAGCATGTT.

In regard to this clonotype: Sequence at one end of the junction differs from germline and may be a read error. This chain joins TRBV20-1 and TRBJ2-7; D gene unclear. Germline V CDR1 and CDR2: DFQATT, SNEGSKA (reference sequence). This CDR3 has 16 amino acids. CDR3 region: CSAREPRGKNSYKQYF. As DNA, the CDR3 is TGCAGTGCTAGGGAACCTCGAGGAAAGAACTCCTACAAGCAGTACTTC.

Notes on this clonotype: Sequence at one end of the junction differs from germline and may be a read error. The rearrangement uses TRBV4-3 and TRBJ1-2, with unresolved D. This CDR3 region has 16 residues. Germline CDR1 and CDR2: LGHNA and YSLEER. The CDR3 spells CASGQDNRPSDYGYTF. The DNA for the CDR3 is TGCGCCAGCGGCCAAGACAACAGACCAAGTGACTATGGCTACACCTTC.

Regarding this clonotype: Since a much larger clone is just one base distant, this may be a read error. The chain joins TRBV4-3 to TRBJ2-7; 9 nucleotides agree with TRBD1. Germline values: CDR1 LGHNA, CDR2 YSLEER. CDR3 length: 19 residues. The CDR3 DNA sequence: TGCGCCAGCAGCCAAGATATGGGGGAAACCGGGACAGGGTCATACGAGCAGTGCTTC. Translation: CASSQDMGETGTGSYEQCF.

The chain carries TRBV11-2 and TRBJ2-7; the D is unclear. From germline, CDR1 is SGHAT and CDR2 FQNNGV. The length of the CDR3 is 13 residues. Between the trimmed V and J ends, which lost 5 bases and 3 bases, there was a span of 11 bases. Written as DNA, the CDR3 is TGTGCCAGCAGCCACCCCCCCCTCTACGAGCAGTACTTC. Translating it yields CASSHPPLYEQYF. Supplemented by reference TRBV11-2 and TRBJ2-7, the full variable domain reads EAGVAQSPRYKIIEKRQSVAFWCNPISGHATLYWYQQILGQGPKLLIQFQNNGVVDDSQLPKDRFSAERLKGVDSTLKIQPAKLEDSAVYLCASSHPPLYEQYFGPGTRLTVT.

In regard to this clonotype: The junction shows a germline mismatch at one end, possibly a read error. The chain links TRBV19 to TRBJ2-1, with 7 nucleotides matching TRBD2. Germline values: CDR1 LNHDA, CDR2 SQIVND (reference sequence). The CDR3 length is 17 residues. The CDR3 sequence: CASSISPLPGGYNEQLF. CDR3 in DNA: TGTGCCAGTAGTATAAGCCCACTTCCGGGAGGCTACAATGAGCAGCTCTTC.

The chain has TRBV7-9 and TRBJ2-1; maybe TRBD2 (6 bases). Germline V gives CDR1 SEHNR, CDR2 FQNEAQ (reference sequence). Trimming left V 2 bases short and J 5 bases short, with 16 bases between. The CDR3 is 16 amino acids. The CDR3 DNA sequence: TGTGCCAGCAGCTTACTTGCGACTAGAGGTCACAATGAGCAGTTCTTC. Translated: CASSLLATRGHNEQFF.

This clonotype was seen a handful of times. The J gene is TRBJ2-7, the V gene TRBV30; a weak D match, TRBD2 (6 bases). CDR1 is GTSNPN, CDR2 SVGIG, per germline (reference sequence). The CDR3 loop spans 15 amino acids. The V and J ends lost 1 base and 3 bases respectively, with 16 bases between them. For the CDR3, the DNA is TGTGCCTGGAGTGCGGGAGACCCTTCCTTCTACGAGCAGTACTTC. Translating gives CAWSAGDPSFYEQYF.

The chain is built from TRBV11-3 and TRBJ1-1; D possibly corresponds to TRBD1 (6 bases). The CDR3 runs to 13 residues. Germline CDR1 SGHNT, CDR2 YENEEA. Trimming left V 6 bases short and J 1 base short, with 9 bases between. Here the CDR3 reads CASRGQENTEAFF. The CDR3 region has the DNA TGTGCCAGCAGGGGACAAGAGAACACTGAAGCTTTCTTT.

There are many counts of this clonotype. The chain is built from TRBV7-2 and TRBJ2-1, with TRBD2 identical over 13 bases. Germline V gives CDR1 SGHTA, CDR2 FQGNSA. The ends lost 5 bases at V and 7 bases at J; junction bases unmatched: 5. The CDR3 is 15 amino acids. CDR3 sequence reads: CASSPGLAGANEQFF. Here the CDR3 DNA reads TGTGCCAGCAGCCCCGGACTAGCGGGGGCAAATGAGCAGTTCTTC.

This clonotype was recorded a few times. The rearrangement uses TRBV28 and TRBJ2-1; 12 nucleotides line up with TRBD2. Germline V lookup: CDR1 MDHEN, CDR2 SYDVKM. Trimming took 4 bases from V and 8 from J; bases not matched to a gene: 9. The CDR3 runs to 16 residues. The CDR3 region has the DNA TGTGCCAGCAGTTCTCTAGCGGGAGGGTATTGGGATGAGCAGTTCTTC. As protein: CASSSLAGGYWDEQFF.

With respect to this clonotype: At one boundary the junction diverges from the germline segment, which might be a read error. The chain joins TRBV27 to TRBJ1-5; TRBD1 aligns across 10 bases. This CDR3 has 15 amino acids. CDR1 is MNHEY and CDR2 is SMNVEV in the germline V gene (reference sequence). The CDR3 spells CASCLGTGASEPQHF. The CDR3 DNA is TGTGCCAGCTGTTTGGGGACAGGGGCGAGCGAGCCCCAGCATTTT.

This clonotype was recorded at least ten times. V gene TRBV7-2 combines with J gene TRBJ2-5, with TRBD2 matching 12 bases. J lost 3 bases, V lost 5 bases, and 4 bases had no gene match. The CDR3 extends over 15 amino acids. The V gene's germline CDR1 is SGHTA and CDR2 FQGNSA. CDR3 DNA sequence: TGTGCCAGCAGCGCGTGGACTAGCGGGGAAGAGACCCAGTACTTC. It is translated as CASSAWTSGEETQYF.

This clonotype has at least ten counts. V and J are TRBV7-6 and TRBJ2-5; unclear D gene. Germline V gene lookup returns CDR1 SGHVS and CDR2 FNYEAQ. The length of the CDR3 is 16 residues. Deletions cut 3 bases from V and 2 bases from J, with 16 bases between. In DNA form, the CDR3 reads TGTGCCAGCAGCTTCGGAACACACGACCTACAAGAGACCCAGTACTTC. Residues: CASSFGTHDLQETQYF.

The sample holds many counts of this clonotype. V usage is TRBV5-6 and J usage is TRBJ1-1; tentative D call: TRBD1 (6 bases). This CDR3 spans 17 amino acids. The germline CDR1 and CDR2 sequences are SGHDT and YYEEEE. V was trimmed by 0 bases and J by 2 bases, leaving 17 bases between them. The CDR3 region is CASSLDMVGAGNTEAFF. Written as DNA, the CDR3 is TGTGCCAGCAGCTTGGATATGGTGGGGGCGGGTAACACTGAAGCTTTCTTT.

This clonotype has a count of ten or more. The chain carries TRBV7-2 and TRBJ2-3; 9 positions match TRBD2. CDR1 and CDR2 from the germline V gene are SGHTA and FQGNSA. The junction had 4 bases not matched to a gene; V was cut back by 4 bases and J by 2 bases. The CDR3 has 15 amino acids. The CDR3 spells CASSSIAGATDTQYF. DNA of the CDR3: TGTGCCAGCAGCTCAATAGCGGGGGCCACAGATACGCAGTATTTT.

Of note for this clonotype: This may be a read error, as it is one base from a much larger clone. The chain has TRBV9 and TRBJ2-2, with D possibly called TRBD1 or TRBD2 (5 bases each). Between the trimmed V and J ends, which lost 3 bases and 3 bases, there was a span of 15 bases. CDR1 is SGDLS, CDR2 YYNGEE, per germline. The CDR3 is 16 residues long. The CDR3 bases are TGTGCCAGCAGCGCCTATGGGACGGAGTACACCGGGGAGCTGTTTTTT. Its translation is CASSAYGTEYTGELFF. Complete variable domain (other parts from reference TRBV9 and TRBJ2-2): DSGVTQTPKHLITATGQRVTLRCSPRSGDLSVYWYQQSLDQGLQFLIQYYNGEERAKGNILERFSAQQFPDLHSELNLSSLELGDSALYFCASSAYGTEYTGELFFGEGSRLTVL.

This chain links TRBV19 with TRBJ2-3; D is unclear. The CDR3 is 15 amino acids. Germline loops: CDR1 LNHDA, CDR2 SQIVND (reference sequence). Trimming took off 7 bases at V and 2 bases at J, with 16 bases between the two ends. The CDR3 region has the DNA TGTGCCAGTACTACCGCTCATGGGCCCACAGATACGCAGTATTTT. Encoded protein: CASTTAHGPTDTQYF.

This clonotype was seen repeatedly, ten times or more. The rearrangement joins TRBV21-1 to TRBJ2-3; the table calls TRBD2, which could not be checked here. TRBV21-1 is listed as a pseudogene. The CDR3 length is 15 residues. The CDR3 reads CASSTRDYGADTQYF. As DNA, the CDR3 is TGTGCCAGCAGCACGCGGGACTACGGGGCAGATACGCAGTATTTT.

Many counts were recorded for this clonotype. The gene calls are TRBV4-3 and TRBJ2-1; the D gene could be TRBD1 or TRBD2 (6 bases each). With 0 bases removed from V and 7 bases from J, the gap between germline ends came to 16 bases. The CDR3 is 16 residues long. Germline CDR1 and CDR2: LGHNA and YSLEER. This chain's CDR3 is CASSQDVGGPTNEQFF. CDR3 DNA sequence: TGCGCCAGCAGCCAAGATGTGGGGGGCCCTACAAATGAGCAGTTCTTC.